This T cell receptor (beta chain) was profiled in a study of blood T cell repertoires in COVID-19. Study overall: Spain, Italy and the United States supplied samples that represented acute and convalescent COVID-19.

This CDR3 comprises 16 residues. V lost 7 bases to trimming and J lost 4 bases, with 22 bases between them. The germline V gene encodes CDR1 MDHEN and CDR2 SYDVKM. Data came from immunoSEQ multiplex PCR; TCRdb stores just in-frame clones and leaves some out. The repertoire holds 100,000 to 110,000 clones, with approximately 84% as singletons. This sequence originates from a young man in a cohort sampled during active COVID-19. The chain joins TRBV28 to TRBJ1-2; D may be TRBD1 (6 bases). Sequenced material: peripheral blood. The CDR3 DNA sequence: TGTGCCAGCACCATGACAGGCCTCCTATCTTCCTATGGCTACACCTTC. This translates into CASTMTGLLSSYGYTF.